The next 7 T cell receptor beta chains were all read from a single sample in a study of blood T cell repertoires in COVID-19. Clones were read by immunoSEQ multiplex PCR, and TCRdb kept only the in-frame ones, dropping some. The data contain about 210,000 clones, 80% of them singletons. Source material: peripheral blood. The receptor source for this set is a woman aged 70-85 years with acute or convalescent COVID-19.

This clone was recorded only once. The rearrangement joins TRBV24-1 to TRBJ2-2; D is ambiguous. Germline CDR1 is KGHDR and CDR2 is SFDVKD. The CDR3 runs to 15 residues. V gave up 3 bases and J gave up 6 bases, with 13 bases separating them. CDR3 amino acids: CATSDPLVLPGELFF. The CDR3 bases are TGTGCCACCAGTGATCCTCTTGTCCTTCCCGGGGAGCTGTTTTTT.

V usage is TRBV21-1 and J usage is TRBJ2-7; the table's D call of TRBD1 was not tested on the DNA. TRBV21-1 is given as a pseudogene. This CDR3 contains 15 residues. CDR3 amino acids: CASSKDWPHSYEQYF. The CDR3 bases are TGTGCCAGCAGCAAAGATTGGCCCCATTCCTACGAGCAGTACTTC.

V and J are TRBV25-1 and TRBJ2-5, with 11 bases aligning to TRBD2. The germline CDR1 and CDR2 sequences are MGHDK and SYGVNS. The J segment lost 4 bases and the V segment lost 6 bases, leaving 4 bases of the junction unmatched. The CDR3 sequence is 14 residues long. The CDR3 reads CASSPGTSGETQYF. The CDR3 region has the DNA TGTGCCAGCAGCCCCGGGACTAGCGGAGAGACCCAGTACTTC.

The V gene is TRBV11-2, the J gene TRBJ2-7; 10 bases align to TRBD2. This CDR3 region has 15 residues. CDR1 SGHAT and CDR2 FQNNGV come from the germline V gene. V lost 5 bases to trimming and J lost 6 bases; unmatched junction nucleotides: 10. The CDR3 DNA follows: TGTGCCAGCAGCCCAGAGGCTAGCGGGGGTGGCGAGCAGTACTTC. This codes for CASSPEASGGGEQYF.

V is TRBV19 and J is TRBJ2-5; no reliable D call. This CDR3 contains 15 residues. CDR1 is LNHDA, CDR2 SQIVND, per germline (reference sequence). Between the trimmed V and J ends, which lost 5 bases and 5 bases, there was a span of 18 bases. The CDR3 region is CASSPRLTTGETQYF. CDR3 nucleotides: TGTGCCAGTAGTCCCCGATTGACCACCGGGGAGACCCAGTACTTC.

CDR3: CASSYSGTGSQPQHF. The DNA for the CDR3 is TGTGCCAGCAGTTACTCGGGGACAGGGAGTCAGCCCCAGCATTTT. The chain is built from TRBV6-5 and TRBJ1-5; 9 nucleotides align to TRBD1. J lost 6 bases, V lost 0 bases, and 3 bases had no gene match. The CDR3 has 15 amino acids. The V gene's germline CDR1 is MNHEY and CDR2 SVGAGI.

The V gene is TRBV4-1, the J gene TRBJ2-6; 7 nucleotides align to TRBD2. Germline CDR1 and CDR2: MGHRA and YSYEKL. Trimming removed 4 bases from V and 0 bases from J; junction bases left unmatched: 9. This CDR3 region has 18 residues. CDR3 protein: CASSPRASGLSGANVLTF. The CDR3 DNA reads TGCGCCAGCAGCCCTCGGGCTAGCGGCCTCTCTGGGGCCAACGTCCTGACTTTC.